Shown below are 7 T cell receptor beta chains from a single sample sequenced in a study of blood T cell repertoires in COVID-19. The repertoire was sequenced with immunoSEQ multiplex PCR; TCRdb's copy has only in-frame clones and lacks some. Of 180,000 or so clones listed, roughly 89% were seen once; the top ten hold about 7%. Specimen: peripheral blood. These receptors all stem from a man aged 35 to 55 with acute or convalescent COVID-19.

The rearrangement uses TRBV11-2 and TRBJ2-2; 8 bases line up with TRBD2. Germline trimming cut 7 bases from V and 4 bases from J; bases unmatched to any gene: 2. In germline, CDR1 is SGHAT, CDR2 FQNNGV. This CDR3 spans 13 amino acids. CDR3 bases: TGTGCCAGCAAGCTAGCGGGCACCGGGGAGCTGTTTTTT. This codes for CASKLAGTGELFF.

The chain joins TRBV28 to TRBJ2-7; 11 bases agree with TRBD1. Per the germline V gene, CDR1 is MDHEN and CDR2 is SYDVKM. Trimming at V came to 3 bases and at J to 5 bases, leaving 6 bases not matched to a gene. The CDR3 contains 15 residues. CDR3: CASSLGTGGTDEQYF. Here the CDR3 DNA reads TGTGCCAGCAGTTTGGGGACAGGGGGGACCGACGAGCAGTACTTC.

This sequence joins TRBV5-4 and TRBJ1-5, with TRBD1 matching over 10 bases. CDR1 and CDR2 (germline): SGHNT, YYREEE (reference sequence). This CDR3 contains 18 residues. Germline trimming cut 4 bases from V and 7 bases from J; bases unmatched to any gene: 17. In DNA form, the CDR3 reads TGTGCCAGCAGCAGTGCTACCGGGACAGGGGCCTCGGGGCAGCCCCAGCATTTT. Translated, it gives CASSSATGTGASGQPQHF.

The chain links TRBV7-2 to TRBJ2-7; the D is unclear. Per germline, CDR1 SGHTA and CDR2 FQGNSA. The CDR3 has 16 amino acids. V dropped 1 base and J dropped 6 bases, with 19 bases sitting between them. Here the CDR3 DNA reads TGTGCCAGCAGCTTAGTAGCAGCCCAATTCGTGGGCGAGCAGTACTTC. This translates into CASSLVAAQFVGEQYF.

The chain joins TRBV27 to TRBJ2-5; 7 bases are shared with TRBD1. V was pared by 6 bases and J by 4 bases, with 8 bases of the junction left unmatched. The CDR3 has 14 amino acids. Germline CDR1 and CDR2: MNHEY and SMNVEV (reference sequence). The CDR3 DNA is TGTGCCAGCAGAACAGGGGTGGTTGGAGAGACCCAGTACTTC. It translates to CASRTGVVGETQYF.

The chain uses TRBV21-1 and TRBJ2-7; TRBD2, as called in the table, went unchecked against the DNA. TRBV21-1 is a pseudogene segment. The length of the CDR3 is 15 residues. CDR3 DNA: TGTGCCAGCAGCAAAGCAGGCGGGGGTCTCTACGAGCAGTACTTC. Protein: CASSKAGGGLYEQYF.

The chain links TRBV13 to TRBJ2-3; 16 nucleotides agree with TRBD2. The length of the CDR3 is 16 residues. Unmatched junction bases numbered 2, after V lost 5 bases and J lost 3 bases. The germline gives CDR1 PRHDT, CDR2 FYEKMQ (reference sequence). The CDR3 is CASSPGLAGGTDTQYF. The CDR3 region has the DNA TGTGCCAGCAGCCCGGGACTAGCGGGGGGGACAGATACGCAGTATTTT.